The 22 T cell receptor beta chains reported below all come from one sample, sequenced in a study of T cells in Graves' hyperthyroidism and ophthalmopathy. Researchers took RNA transcripts and amplified the TCR beta CDR3 regions from them. Primed by the HTBI set, a first-round RT-PCR was run on the TCR CDR3. One entry per CDR3 protein results from TCRdb running MiXCR on the multiplex PCR reads. The sample shows hundreds of thousands of distinct CDR3 sequences, around 20% of them seen only once. Sequencing used blood. These receptors were obtained from a woman in her forties or fifties with Graves' hyperthyroidism that later progressed to Graves' ophthalmopathy.

This clonotype was found a few times. This sequence joins TRBV15 and TRBJ2-3; TRBD2 matches at 8 bases. Unmatched junction bases numbered 6, after V lost 2 bases and J lost 2 bases. CDR1 and CDR2 (germline): LNHNV, YYDKDF (reference sequence). The CDR3 runs to 16 residues. This CDR3 is CATSRSAGDDTDTQYF. The CDR3 DNA sequence: TGTGCCACCAGCAGATCAGCGGGGGACGACACAGATACGCAGTATTTT.

This clonotype showed up many times. The chain combines TRBV7-9 with TRBJ1-1; 7 nucleotides align to TRBD1. The CDR3 has 13 amino acids. Trimming cost V 7 bases and J 2 bases; bases outside gene matches: 4. CDR1 and CDR2 from the germline V gene are SEHNR and FQNEAQ (reference sequence). The CDR3 protein is CASTEGANTEAFF. As DNA, the CDR3 is TGTGCCAGCACGGAGGGGGCAAACACTGAAGCTTTCTTT.

This clonotype was seen a handful of times. The gene calls are TRBV6-1 and TRBJ1-2, with TRBD1 matching over 8 bases. The CDR3 is 15 residues long. Germline V gives CDR1 MNHNS, CDR2 SASEGT. J was trimmed by 4 bases and V by 4 bases; bases with no gene match: 8. The CDR3 sequence: CASSGSGGGSYGYTF. CDR3 nucleotide sequence: TGTGCCAGCAGTGGCTCAGGGGGCGGGAGCTATGGCTACACCTTC.

The rearrangement uses TRBV5-4 and TRBJ2-7, with a weak D call TRBD1 (6 bases). Germline values: CDR1 SGHNT, CDR2 YYREEE (reference sequence). V dropped 1 base and J dropped 6 bases, with 11 bases sitting between them. There are 13 residues in the CDR3. The CDR3 loop is CASSLRQAGEQYF. The CDR3 DNA is TGTGCCAGCAGCTTGAGACAGGCGGGCGAGCAGTACTTC.

The V gene is TRBV7-3, the J gene TRBJ2-1; D is perhaps TRBD1 (5 bases). Germline CDR1 reads SGHTA; CDR2 reads FQGTGA. The CDR3 totals 16 residues. With 6 bases removed from V and 0 bases from J, the gap between germline ends came to 15 bases. CDR3 nucleotides: TGTGCCAGCAGTAAGCTTGGGGCTAGCTCCTACAATGAGCAGTTCTTC. Translated: CASSKLGASSYNEQFF. Full variable domain (rest looked up from reference TRBV7-3 and TRBJ2-1): GAGVSQTPSNKVTEKGKYVELRCDPISGHTALYWYRQSLGQGPEFLIYFQGTGAADDSGLPNDRFFAVRPEGSVSTLKIQRTERGDSAVYLCASSKLGASSYNEQFFGPGTRLTVL.

This clonotype was picked up a small number of times. The genes are TRBV6-1 and TRBJ1-5; 7 nucleotides align to TRBD1. The V and J ends lost 6 bases and 0 bases, in that order; junction bases with no gene match: 11. Germline V lookup: CDR1 MNHNS, CDR2 SASEGT. This CDR3 spans 17 amino acids. CDR3 region: CASRLDGTVNSNQPQHF. The CDR3 DNA is TGTGCCAGCAGGCTAGACGGGACAGTAAATAGCAATCAGCCCCAGCATTTT.

This clonotype has ten or more counts. The gene calls are TRBV11-2 and TRBJ1-6; 8 bases agree with TRBD1. Germline CDR1 SGHAT, CDR2 FQNNGV. This CDR3 region has 18 residues. Unmatched junction bases numbered 10, after V lost 6 bases and J lost 0 bases. DNA for the CDR3: TGTGCCAGCAGTCGGGGACAGGAGGGGATCTCCTATAATTCACCCCTCCACTTT. Protein product: CASSRGQEGISYNSPLHF.

Remarks on this clonotype: Possible read error: a much larger clone is one base away. The rearrangement links TRBV3-1 to TRBJ1-3, with unresolved D. Germline loops: CDR1 LGHDT, CDR2 YNNKEL (reference sequence). Trimming removed 2 bases at V and 2 bases at J, with 16 bases between. CDR3 length: 17 amino acids. The CDR3 is CASSQQSLRRTGNTIYF. The CDR3 coding sequence is TGTGCCAGCAGCCAACAAAGCCTCCGACGGACTGGAAACACCATATATTTT. Filled out from reference TRBV3-1 and TRBJ1-3, the complete variable domain reads DTAVSQTPKYLVTQMGNDKSIKCEQNLGHDTMYWYKQDSKKFLKIMFSYNNKELIINETVPNRFSPKSPDKAHLNLHINSLELGDSAVYFCASSQQSLRRTGNTIYFGEGSWLTVV.

This clonotype has more than one count but fewer than ten. This rearrangement joins TRBV6-2 or TRBV6-3 to TRBJ1-1; a possible D gene is TRBD1 (6 bases). CDR1 is MNHEY, CDR2 SVGEGT, per germline. The CDR3 length is 13 residues. Trimming removed 8 bases at V and 4 bases at J, with 14 bases between. Here the CDR3 reads CASGTNRATEAFF. DNA of the CDR3: TGTGCCAGCGGTACTAACAGGGCCACTGAAGCTTTCTTT.

Only a few counts were recorded for this clonotype. A junction boundary mismatches the germline segment, possibly from a read error. This sequence joins TRBV7-7 and TRBJ1-5, with 7 bases identical to TRBD1. CDR3 size: 19 residues. Germline V gene data show CDR1 as SSHAT and CDR2 as FNYEAQ (reference sequence). Here the CDR3 reads CASSPRNCDRVYSNQPQHF. CDR3 DNA sequence: TGTGCTAGCAGCCCCCGGAATTGCGACAGGGTTTATAGCAATCAGCCCCAGCATTTT. The full variable domain, completed using reference TRBV7-7 and TRBJ1-5, is GAGVSQSPRYKVTKRGQDVTLRCDPISSHATLYWYQQALGQGPEFLTYFNYEAQPDKSGLPSDRFSAERPEGSISTLTIQRTEQRDSAMYRCASSPRNCDRVYSNQPQHFGDGTRLSIL.

At least ten counts were recorded for this clonotype. This chain uses TRBV20-1 with TRBJ2-3; 10 nucleotides match TRBD2. Trimming cost V 1 base and J 2 bases; bases outside gene matches: 12. This CDR3 comprises 18 residues. CDR1 is DFQATT and CDR2 is SNEGSKA in the germline V gene (reference sequence). The CDR3 loop reads CSARVSGGTRFPTDTQYF. The CDR3 DNA follows: TGCAGTGCTAGAGTTAGCGGGGGGACGAGATTTCCCACAGATACGCAGTATTTT.

This clonotype was seen more than once but under ten times. The chain is built from TRBV20-1 and TRBJ1-1, with D possibly TRBD1 on 6 matching bases. Germline V gene data show CDR1 as DFQATT and CDR2 as SNEGSKA (reference sequence). There are 11 residues in the CDR3. With 5 bases removed from V and 7 bases from J, the gap between germline ends came to 11 bases. CDR3 protein: CSAGIQGEAFF. CDR3 bases: TGCAGTGCTGGTATACAGGGTGAAGCTTTCTTT.

There are a few counts of this clonotype. The chain uses TRBV29-1 and TRBJ2-7; no reliable D call. Trimming took off 3 bases at V and 6 bases at J, with 12 bases between the two ends. This CDR3 is 12 amino acids long. Germline V gene sequence: CDR1 SQVTM, CDR2 ANQGSEA. The CDR3 spells CSVEKGSREQYF. In nucleotides, the CDR3 is TGCAGCGTTGAGAAGGGATCGCGCGAGCAGTACTTC.

This clonotype was seen ten or more times. This rearrangement joins TRBV12-3 or TRBV12-4 to TRBJ1-1; D is perhaps TRBD1 (5 bases). The CDR3 length is 12 residues. V was trimmed by 3 bases and J by 10 bases, leaving 12 bases between them. CDR3 in amino acids: CASSFLGEVAFF. The CDR3 DNA reads TGTGCCAGCAGTTTTTTGGGGGAGGTAGCTTTCTTT.

In its sample, this clonotype was seen a few times. The chain links TRBV6-1 to TRBJ1-5; TRBD1 matches at 8 bases. The CDR3 length is 16 residues. With V trimmed by 5 bases and J by 9 bases, 15 bases remained unmatched. Germline V gene data show CDR1 as MNHNS and CDR2 as SASEGT. Here the CDR3 reads CASSNGGQGASWPQHF. CDR3 coding DNA: TGTGCCAGCAGTAATGGCGGACAGGGCGCTTCGTGGCCCCAGCATTTT.

The rearrangement joins TRBV10-3 to TRBJ2-7, with a weak D call TRBD1 (6 bases). The germline CDR1 and CDR2 sequences are ENHRY and SYGVKD. V lost 3 bases, J lost 4 bases, and 13 bases lay in between. The CDR3 totals 14 residues. The CDR3 DNA reads TGTGCCATCAGTGAAAACAGGGATCTTTACGAGCAGTACTTC. This codes for CAISENRDLYEQYF.

This clonotype was detected many times. The chain links TRBV11-2 to TRBJ1-3; no clear D gene. The CDR3 runs to 14 residues. CDR1 is SGHAT, CDR2 FQNNGV, per germline. V was pared by 3 bases and J by 7 bases, with 13 bases between. The CDR3 here is CASSFDEGRNTIYF. CDR3 DNA sequence: TGTGCCAGCAGCTTTGATGAAGGGCGGAACACCATATATTTT.

The table lists this clonotype with a few counts. This chain connects TRBV7-9 to TRBJ2-1; the D call may be TRBD1 or TRBD2 (6 bases each). Per the germline V gene, CDR1 is SEHNR and CDR2 is FQNEAQ (reference sequence). V gave up 7 bases and J gave up 7 bases, with 29 bases separating them. This CDR3 is 18 amino acids long. The CDR3 is CASNEVMGGTERGNEQFF. The CDR3 DNA reads TGTGCCAGCAACGAAGTTATGGGCGGGACCGAGAGGGGGAATGAGCAGTTCTTC.

The chain links TRBV4-2 to TRBJ2-1, with TRBD1 matching over 7 bases. After removal of 1 base from V and 3 bases from J, the junction contained 6 bases not matched to a gene. Germline V gives CDR1 LGHNA, CDR2 YNFKEQ. The CDR3 covers 16 residues. The CDR3 loop is CASSQVETGYYNEQFF. The CDR3 coding sequence is TGTGCCAGCAGCCAAGTGGAGACAGGGTACTACAATGAGCAGTTCTTC.

In this sample, this clonotype turned up many times. V is TRBV11-2 and J is TRBJ1-2; 10 bases map to TRBD1. The junction had 3 bases not matched to a gene; V was cut back by 0 bases and J by 8 bases. CDR3 length equals 14 residues. Germline CDR1 is SGHAT and CDR2 is FQNNGV. The CDR3 nucleotides are TGTGCCAGCAGCTTAGAGGGACAGGGGTTAGGCTACACCTTC. Translation gives CASSLEGQGLGYTF.

The chain recombines TRBV9 with TRBJ2-5, with TRBD1 as a possible D gene (5 bases). CDR3 length: 15 amino acids. V lost 4 bases, J lost 0 bases, and 13 bases lay in between. CDR1 is SGDLS and CDR2 is YYNGEE in the germline V gene. CDR3 sequence: CASSRYRTDQETQYF. CDR3 DNA: TGTGCCAGCAGCCGCTACAGGACGGACCAAGAGACCCAGTACTTC.

This clonotype was seen at least ten times. This chain connects TRBV7-9 to TRBJ2-5; tentatively, D is TRBD2 (5 bases). The V gene's germline CDR1 is SEHNR and CDR2 FQNEAQ (reference sequence). V lost 5 bases and J lost 0, with 16 bases in between. The CDR3 covers 16 residues. Here the CDR3 reads CASSPPLRADQETQYF. CDR3 nucleotides: TGTGCCAGCAGCCCCCCTTTGCGGGCGGACCAAGAGACCCAGTACTTC.